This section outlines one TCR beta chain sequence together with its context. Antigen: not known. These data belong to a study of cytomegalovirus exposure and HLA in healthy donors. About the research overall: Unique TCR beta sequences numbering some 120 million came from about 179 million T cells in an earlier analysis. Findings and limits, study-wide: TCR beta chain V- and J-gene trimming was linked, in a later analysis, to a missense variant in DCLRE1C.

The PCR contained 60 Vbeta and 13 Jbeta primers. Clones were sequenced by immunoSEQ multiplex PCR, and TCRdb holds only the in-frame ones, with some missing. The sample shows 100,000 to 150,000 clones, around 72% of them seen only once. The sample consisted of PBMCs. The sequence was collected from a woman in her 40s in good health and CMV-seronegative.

CDR3 in DNA: TGTGCCAGCAGTACTCCGGGAGGTTGGGAGCAGTACTTC. This gives the protein CASSTPGGWEQYF. V gene TRBV6-5 combines with J gene TRBJ2-7, with 7 bases matching TRBD2. V lost 5 bases, J lost 7 bases, and 8 bases stayed unmatched. From germline, CDR1 is MNHEY and CDR2 SVGAGI. The CDR3 runs 13 residues.